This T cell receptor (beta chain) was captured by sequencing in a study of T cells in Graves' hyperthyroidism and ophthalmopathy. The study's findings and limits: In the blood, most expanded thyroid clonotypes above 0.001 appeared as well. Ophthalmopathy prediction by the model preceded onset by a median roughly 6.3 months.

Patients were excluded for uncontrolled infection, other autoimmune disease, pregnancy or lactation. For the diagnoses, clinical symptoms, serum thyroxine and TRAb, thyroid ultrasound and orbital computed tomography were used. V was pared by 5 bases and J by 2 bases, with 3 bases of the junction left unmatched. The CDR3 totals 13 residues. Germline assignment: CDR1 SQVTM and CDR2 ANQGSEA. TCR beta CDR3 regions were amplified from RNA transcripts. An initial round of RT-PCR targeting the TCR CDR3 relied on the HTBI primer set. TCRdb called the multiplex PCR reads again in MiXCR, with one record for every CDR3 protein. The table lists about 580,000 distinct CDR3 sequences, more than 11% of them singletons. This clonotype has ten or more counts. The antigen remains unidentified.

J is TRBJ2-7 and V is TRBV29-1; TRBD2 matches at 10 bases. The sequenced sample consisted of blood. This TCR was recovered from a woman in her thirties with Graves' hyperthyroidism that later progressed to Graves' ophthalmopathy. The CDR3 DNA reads TGCAGCGTTTGGACTAGCGGCCCCTACGAGCAGTACTTC. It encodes CSVWTSGPYEQYF.